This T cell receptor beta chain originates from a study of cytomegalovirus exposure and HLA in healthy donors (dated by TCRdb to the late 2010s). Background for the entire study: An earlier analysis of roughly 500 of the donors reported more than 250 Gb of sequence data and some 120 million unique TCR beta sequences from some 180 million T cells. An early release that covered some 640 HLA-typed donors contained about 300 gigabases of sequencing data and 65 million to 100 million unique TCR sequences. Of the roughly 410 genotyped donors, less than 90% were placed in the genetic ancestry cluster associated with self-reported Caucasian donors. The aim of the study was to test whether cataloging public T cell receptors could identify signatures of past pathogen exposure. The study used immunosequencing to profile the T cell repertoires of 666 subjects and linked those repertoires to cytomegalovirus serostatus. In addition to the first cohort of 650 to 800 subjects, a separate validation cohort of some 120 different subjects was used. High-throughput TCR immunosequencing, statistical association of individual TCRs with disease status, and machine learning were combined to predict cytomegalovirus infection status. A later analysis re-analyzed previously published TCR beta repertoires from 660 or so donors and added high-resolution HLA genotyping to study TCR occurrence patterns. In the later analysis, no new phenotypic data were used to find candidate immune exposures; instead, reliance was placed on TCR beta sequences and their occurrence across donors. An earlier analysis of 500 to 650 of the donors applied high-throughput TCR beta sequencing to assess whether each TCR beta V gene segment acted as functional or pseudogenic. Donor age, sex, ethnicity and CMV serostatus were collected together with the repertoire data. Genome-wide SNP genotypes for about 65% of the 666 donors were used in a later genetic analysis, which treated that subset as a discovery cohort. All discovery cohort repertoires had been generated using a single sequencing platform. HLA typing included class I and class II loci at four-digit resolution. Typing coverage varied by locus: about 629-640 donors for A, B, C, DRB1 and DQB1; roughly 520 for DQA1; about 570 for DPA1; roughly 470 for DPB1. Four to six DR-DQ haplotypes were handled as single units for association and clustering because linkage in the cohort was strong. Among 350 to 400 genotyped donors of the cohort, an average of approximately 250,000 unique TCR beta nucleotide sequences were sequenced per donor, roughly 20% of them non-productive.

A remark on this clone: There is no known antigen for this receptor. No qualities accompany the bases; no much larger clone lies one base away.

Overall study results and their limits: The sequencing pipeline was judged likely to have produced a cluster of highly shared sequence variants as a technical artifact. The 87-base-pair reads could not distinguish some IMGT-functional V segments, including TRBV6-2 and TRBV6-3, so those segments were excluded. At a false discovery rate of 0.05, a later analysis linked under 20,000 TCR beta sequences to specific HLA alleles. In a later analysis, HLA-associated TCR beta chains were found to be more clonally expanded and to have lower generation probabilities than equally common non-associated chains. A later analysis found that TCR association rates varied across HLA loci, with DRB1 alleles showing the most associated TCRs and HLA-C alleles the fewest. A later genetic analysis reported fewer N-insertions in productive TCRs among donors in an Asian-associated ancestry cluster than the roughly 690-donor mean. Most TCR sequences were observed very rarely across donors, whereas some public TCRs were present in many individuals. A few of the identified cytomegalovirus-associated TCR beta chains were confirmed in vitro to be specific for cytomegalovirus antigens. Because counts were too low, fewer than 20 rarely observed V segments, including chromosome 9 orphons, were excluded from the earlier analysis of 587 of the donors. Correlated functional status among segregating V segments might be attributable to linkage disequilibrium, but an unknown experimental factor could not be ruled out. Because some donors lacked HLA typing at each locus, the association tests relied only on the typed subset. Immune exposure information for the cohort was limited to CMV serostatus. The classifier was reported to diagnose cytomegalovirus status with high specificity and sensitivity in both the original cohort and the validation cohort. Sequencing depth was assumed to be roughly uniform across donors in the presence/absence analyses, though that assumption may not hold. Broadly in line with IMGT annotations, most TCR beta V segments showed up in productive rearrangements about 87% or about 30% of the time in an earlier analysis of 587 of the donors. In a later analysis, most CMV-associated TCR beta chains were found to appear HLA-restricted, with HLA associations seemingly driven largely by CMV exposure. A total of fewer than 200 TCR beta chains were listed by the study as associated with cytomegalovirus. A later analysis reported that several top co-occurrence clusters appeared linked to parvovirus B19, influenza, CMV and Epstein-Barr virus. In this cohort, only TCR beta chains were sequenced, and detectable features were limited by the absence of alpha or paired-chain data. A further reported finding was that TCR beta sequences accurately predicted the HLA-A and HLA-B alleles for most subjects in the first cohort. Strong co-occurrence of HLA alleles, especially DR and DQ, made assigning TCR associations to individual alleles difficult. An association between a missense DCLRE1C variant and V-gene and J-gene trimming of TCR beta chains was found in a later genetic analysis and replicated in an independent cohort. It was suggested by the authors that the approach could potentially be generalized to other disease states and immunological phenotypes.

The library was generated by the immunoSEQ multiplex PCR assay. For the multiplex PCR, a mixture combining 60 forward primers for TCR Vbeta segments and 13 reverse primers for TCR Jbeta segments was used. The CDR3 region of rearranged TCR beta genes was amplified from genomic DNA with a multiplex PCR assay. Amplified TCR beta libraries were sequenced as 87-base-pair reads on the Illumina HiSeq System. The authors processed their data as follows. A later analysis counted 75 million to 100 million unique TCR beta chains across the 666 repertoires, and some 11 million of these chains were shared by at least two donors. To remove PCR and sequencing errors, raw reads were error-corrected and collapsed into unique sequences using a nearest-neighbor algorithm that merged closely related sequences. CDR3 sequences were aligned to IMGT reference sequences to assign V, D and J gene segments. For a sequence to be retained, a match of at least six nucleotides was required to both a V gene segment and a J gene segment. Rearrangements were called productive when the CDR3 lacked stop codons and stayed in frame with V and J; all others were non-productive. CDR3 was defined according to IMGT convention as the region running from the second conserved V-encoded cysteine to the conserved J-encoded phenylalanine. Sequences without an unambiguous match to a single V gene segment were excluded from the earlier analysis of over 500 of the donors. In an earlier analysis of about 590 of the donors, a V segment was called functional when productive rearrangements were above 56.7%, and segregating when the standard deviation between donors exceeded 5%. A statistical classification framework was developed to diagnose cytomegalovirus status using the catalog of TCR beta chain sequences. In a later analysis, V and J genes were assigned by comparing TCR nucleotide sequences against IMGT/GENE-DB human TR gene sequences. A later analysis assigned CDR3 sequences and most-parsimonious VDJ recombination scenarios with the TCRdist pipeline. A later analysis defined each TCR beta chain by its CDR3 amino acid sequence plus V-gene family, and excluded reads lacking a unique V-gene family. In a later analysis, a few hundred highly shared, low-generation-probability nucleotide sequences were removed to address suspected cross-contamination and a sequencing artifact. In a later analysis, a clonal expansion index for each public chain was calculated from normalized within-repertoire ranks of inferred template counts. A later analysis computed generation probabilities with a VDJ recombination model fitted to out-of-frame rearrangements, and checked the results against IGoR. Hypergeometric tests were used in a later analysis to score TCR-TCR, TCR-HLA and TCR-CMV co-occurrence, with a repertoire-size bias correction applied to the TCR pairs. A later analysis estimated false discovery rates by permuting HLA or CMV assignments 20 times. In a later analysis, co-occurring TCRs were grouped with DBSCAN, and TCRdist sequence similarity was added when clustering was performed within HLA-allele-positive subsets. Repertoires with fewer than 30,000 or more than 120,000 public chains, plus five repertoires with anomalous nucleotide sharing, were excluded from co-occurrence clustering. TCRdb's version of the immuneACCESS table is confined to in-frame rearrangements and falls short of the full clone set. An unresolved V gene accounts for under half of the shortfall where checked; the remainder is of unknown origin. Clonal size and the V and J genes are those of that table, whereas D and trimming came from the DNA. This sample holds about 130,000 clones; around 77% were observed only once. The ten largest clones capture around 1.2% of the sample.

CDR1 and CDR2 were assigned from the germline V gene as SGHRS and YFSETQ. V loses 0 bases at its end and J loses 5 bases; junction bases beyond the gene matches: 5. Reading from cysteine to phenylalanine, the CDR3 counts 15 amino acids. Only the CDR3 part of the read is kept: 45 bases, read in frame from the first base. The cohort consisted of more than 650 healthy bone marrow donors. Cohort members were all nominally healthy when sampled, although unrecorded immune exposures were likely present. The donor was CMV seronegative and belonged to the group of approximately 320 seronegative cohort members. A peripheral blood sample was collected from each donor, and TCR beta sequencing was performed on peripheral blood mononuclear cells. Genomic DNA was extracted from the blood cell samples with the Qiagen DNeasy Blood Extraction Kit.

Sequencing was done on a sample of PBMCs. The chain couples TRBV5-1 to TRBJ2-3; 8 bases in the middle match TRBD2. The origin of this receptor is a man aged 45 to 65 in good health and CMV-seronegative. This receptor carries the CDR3 CASSLEGLERDTQYF. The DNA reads TGCGCCAGCAGCTTGGAGGGACTAGAAAGAGATACGCAGTATTTT.